This T cell receptor beta chain is from a study of blood T cells in healthy people across ages. General study points: There were more naive CD4+ cells and higher diversity in long-lived donors than in aged donors.

Then a second PCR, running roughly 7 to 11 cycles, was carried out with a sample-barcoded 5' primer and a J-beta primer mix. Every cDNA molecule carried a tag from a template-switch adaptor bearing 12 random nucleotides. MiXCR, run by TCRdb on the 5' RACE reads, gives a single entry per CDR3 protein. The sample yields 1.6 million or so distinct CDR3 sequences, about 32% seen once. The sample holds a few counts of this clonotype. What it binds is not known. V lost 1 base, J lost 2 bases, and 15 bases lay in between. The CDR3 runs 17 residues. Germline values: CDR1 SGHRS, CDR2 YFSETQ. The receptor comes from a woman aged 30 to 39 in good health. This chain uses TRBV5-1 with TRBJ2-2, with a possible D match to TRBD2 (5 bases). Sequencing was performed on blood. CDR3 region: CASSLIRSGLNTGELFF. DNA of the CDR3: TGCGCCAGCAGCTTGATTAGGAGCGGTTTAAACACCGGGGAGCTGTTTTTT.